This is a list of T cell receptor beta chains from one sample in a study of T cell repertoires in cytomegalovirus infection. Via MiXCR, TCRdb re-called the reads, giving one row per CDR3 protein. The data hold tens of thousands of distinct CDR3 sequences, with 20% observed a single time. These receptors lack a known antigen. Sequencing used CD8+ T cells from cultured PBMCs, obtained from culture after CMV antigen stimulation. All receptors come from a human donor in good health (CMV status not recorded). Some clones in this sample may be carry-over from other donors' samples. CDR3s include the opening cysteine and the closing phenylalanine or tryptophan. The order of the fields is CDR3 length, V gene, J gene, clone size, D gene, CDR3 protein, CDR3 DNA. D genes are given only for firm matches. A row's size may be missing; if present it is once, few, many or a size class.

>13|TRBV7-8|TRBJ2-3|NA|NA
CASSGGFGDTQYF
TGTGCCAGCAGCGGGGGTTTCGGAGATACGCAGTATTTT
>16|TRBV7-2|TRBJ2-6|medium-sized|TRBD1
CASSQGQPSGANVLTF
TGTGCCAGCAGCCAGGGACAGCCCTCTGGGGCCAACGTCCTGACTTTC
>13|TRBV7-2|TRBJ1-4|few|NA
CASSLSVGEKLFF
TGTGCCAGCAGCTTATCGGTGGGGGAAAAACTGTTTTTT
>12|TRBV19|TRBJ1-6|NA|NA
CASSIGGSPLHF
TGTGCCAGTAGTATCGGGGGTTCACCCCTCCACTTT
>16|TRBV5-6|TRBJ2-2|NA|NA
CASSFSSQDNTGELFF
TGTGCCAGCAGCTTCTCTTCACAGGACAACACCGGGGAGCTGTTTTTT
>15|TRBV5-6|TRBJ1-1|NA|NA
CASSLSPDGNTEAFF
TGTGCCAGCAGCTTGTCGCCCGACGGGAACACTGAAGCTTTCTTT
>12|TRBV6-2/TRBV6-3|TRBJ2-1|NA|NA
CASGFPYNEQFF
TGTGCCAGCGGGTTCCCCTACAATGAGCAGTTCTTC
>16|TRBV7-6|TRBJ1-1|NA|NA
CASSPRPAGGDNEAFF
TGTGCCAGCAGCCCGAGACCGGCCGGGGGAGATAACGAAGCTTTCTTT
>12|TRBV10-2|TRBJ1-5|NA|NA
CATEGPGQPQHF
TGCGCCACCGAGGGACCCGGGCAGCCCCAGCATTTT
>15|TRBV14|TRBJ1-2|NA|NA
CASSPAGRGGYGYTF
TGTGCCAGCAGCCCCGCGGGGCGTGGCGGCTATGGCTACACCTTC
>15|TRBV4-3|TRBJ1-3|few|TRBD1
CASSQGTGGGNTIYF
TGCGCCAGCAGCCAAGGAACAGGGGGAGGAAACACCATATATTTT
>13|TRBV7-6|TRBJ2-5|NA|NA
CASSPRLEETQYF
TGTGCCAGCAGCCCCCGATTAGAGGAGACCCAGTACTTC
>14|TRBV7-9|TRBJ1-1|many|NA
CASSPGRLNTEAFF
TGTGCCAGCAGCCCCGGACGGCTGAACACTGAAGCTTTCTTT
>19|TRBV28|TRBJ2-3|NA|NA
CASSLARLRYGYFIDTQYF
TGTGCCAGCAGTTTGGCCAGGTTACGCTACGGATATTTCATAGATACGCAGTATTTT
>15|TRBV27|TRBJ1-5|NA|TRBD1
CASSTGVLANQPQHF
TGTGCCAGCAGTACAGGGGTGTTGGCAAATCAGCCCCAGCATTTT
>16|TRBV6-2/TRBV6-3|TRBJ1-1|few|NA
CASSYSMRDMNTEAFF
TGTGCCAGCAGTTACTCGATGAGAGACATGAACACTGAAGCTTTCTTT
>13|TRBV7-9|TRBJ2-5|NA|TRBD1
CASSLTGGETQYF
TGTGCCAGCAGCTTGACAGGGGGAGAGACCCAGTACTTC
>18|TRBV20-1|TRBJ2-6|NA|TRBD1
CSAPFRGTGPSGANVLTF
TGCAGTGCTCCTTTTCGAGGGACAGGTCCCTCTGGGGCCAACGTCCTGACTTTC
>13|TRBV7-8|TRBJ1-1|NA|NA
CASSLEVNTEAFF
TGTGCCAGCAGCTTAGAGGTGAACACTGAAGCTTTCTTT
>12|TRBV20-1|TRBJ1-5|NA|NA
CSAVEGNQPQHF
TGCAGTGCTGTGGAGGGAAATCAGCCCCAGCATTTT
>13|TRBV7-6|TRBJ1-5|many|NA
CASSATGNQPQHF
TGTGCCAGCAGCGCCACTGGCAATCAGCCCCAGCATTTT
>16|TRBV9|TRBJ2-3|NA|TRBD2
CASSVESGGYTDTQYF
TGTGCCAGCAGCGTAGAAAGCGGGGGGTACACAGATACGCAGTATTTT
>14|TRBV27|TRBJ1-1|few|NA
CASSFKGKHTEAFF
TGTGCCAGCAGTTTTAAGGGGAAACACACTGAAGCTTTCTTT
>16|TRBV10-3|TRBJ1-5|few|NA
CAISESTDKSNQPQHF
TGTGCCATCAGTGAGTCGACCGACAAGAGCAATCAGCCCCAGCATTTT
>14|TRBV19|TRBJ1-2|NA|NA
CASSSGTPFDGYTF
TGTGCCAGTAGTTCCGGGACACCCTTTGATGGCTACACCTTC
>16|TRBV9|TRBJ1-4|NA|NA
CASSVAGGTVNEKLFF
TGTGCCAGCAGCGTAGCTGGGGGAACAGTTAATGAAAAACTGTTTTTT
>14|TRBV27|TRBJ1-2|NA|NA
CASSPILWSYGYTF
TGTGCCAGCAGTCCGATCTTATGGTCGTATGGCTACACCTTC
>15|TRBV7-2|TRBJ2-3|few|TRBD2
CASSPSGGAGDTQYF
TGTGCCAGCAGCCCTAGCGGGGGGGCGGGAGATACGCAGTATTTT
>11|TRBV2|TRBJ2-1|NA|NA
CASNNLRGGVF
TGTGCCAGCAACAACCTTAGGGGGGGAGTCTTC
>11|TRBV18|TRBJ1-6|NA|NA
CAISPGLPLHF
TGTGCCATCTCACCCGGCTTACCCCTCCACTTT
>15|TRBV10-3|TRBJ2-3|many|TRBD2
CAISEGRDQTDTQYF
TGTGCCATCAGTGAAGGGAGGGACCAAACAGATACGCAGTATTTT
>11|TRBV7-9|TRBJ1-5|NA|NA
CASLLDQPQHF
TGTGCCAGCCTGCTCGATCAGCCCCAGCATTTT
>14|TRBV12-3/TRBV12-4|TRBJ1-5|few|NA
CASSPPGEVQPQHF
TGTGCCAGCAGCCCCCCGGGGGAGGTTCAGCCCCAGCATTTT
>14|TRBV7-2|TRBJ2-7|NA|NA
CASSLVSQGDEQYF
TGTGCCAGCAGCTTAGTCAGCCAGGGAGACGAGCAGTACTTC
>17|TRBV7-2|TRBJ2-1|NA|NA
CASSLEVYGGLYNEQFF
TGTGCCAGCAGCTTAGAAGTGTACGGGGGCCTATACAATGAGCAGTTCTTC
>13|TRBV6-8|TRBJ1-2|NA|NA
CASKGGGGYGYTF
TGTGCCAGCAAAGGCGGAGGAGGCTATGGCTACACCTTC
>15|TRBV27|TRBJ1-1|NA|NA
CASSFVSGGNTEAFF
TGTGCCAGCAGTTTTGTCTCAGGAGGGAACACTGAAGCTTTCTTT
>13|TRBV19|TRBJ2-1|many|NA
CASSLGRYNEQFF
TGTGCCAGTAGTTTGGGCCGGTACAATGAGCAGTTCTTC
>14|TRBV25-1|TRBJ2-2|few|NA
CASSPLTLTGELFF
TGTGCCAGCAGTCCTCTAACACTCACCGGGGAGCTGTTTTTT
>14|TRBV6-5|TRBJ1-1|NA|NA
CASSYGGVNTEAFF
TGTGCCAGCAGTTACGGGGGAGTAAACACTGAAGCTTTCTTT
>15|TRBV11-2|TRBJ2-5|few|TRBD1
CASSSTGQGLETQYF
TGTGCCAGCAGCTCCACAGGACAGGGTTTGGAGACCCAGTACTTC
>18|TRBV19|TRBJ2-7|NA|TRBD1
CASSDSLGQGKGYYEQYF
TGTGCCAGTAGCGATTCGTTAGGACAGGGGAAGGGATACTACGAGCAGTACTTC
>14|TRBV4-1|TRBJ1-2|few|NA
CASSQEAGDYGYTF
TGCGCCAGCAGCCAAGAGGCAGGGGACTATGGCTACACCTTC
>16|TRBV5-6|TRBJ1-2|many|TRBD1
CASSLAGGQGGYGYTF
TGTGCCAGCAGCTTGGCAGGAGGACAGGGGGGATATGGCTACACCTTC
>16|TRBV27|TRBJ1-5|NA|NA
CASSPIIGGNNQPQHF
TGTGCCAGCAGTCCCATCATTGGGGGGAACAATCAGCCCCAGCATTTT
>16|TRBV7-8|TRBJ2-7|NA|NA
CASSLGGRGSSYEQYF
TGTGCCAGCAGCTTAGGGGGGCGGGGGAGCTCCTACGAGCAGTACTTC
>17|TRBV7-2|TRBJ2-3|NA|TRBD1
CASSLAIRDREADTQYF
TGTGCCAGCAGCTTAGCGATACGGGACAGGGAAGCAGATACGCAGTATTTT
>18|TRBV7-2|TRBJ2-3|NA|TRBD2
CASSPYLRSGGATDTQYF
TGTGCCAGCAGCCCTTATTTAAGGTCCGGGGGGGCCACAGATACGCAGTATTTT
>11|TRBV2|TRBJ1-2|few|NA
CASRSLYGYTF
TGTGCCAGCAGATCCTTATATGGCTACACCTTC
>15|TRBV7-3|TRBJ2-3|NA|NA
CASSLTGSSTDTQYF
TGTGCCAGCAGCTTAACAGGCTCTAGCACAGATACGCAGTATTTT
>13|TRBV4-3|TRBJ2-7|few|NA
CASSQDGGYEQYF
TGCGCCAGCAGCCAAGACGGGGGCTACGAGCAGTACTTC
>17|TRBV7-8|TRBJ2-1|once|TRBD2
CASSPSAAGPAVDEQFF
TGTGCCAGCAGCCCCAGCGCAGCGGGGCCGGCGGTGGATGAGCAGTTCTTC
>15|TRBV7-2|TRBJ1-2|NA|NA
CASSPPRGPHYGYTF
TGTGCCAGCAGCCCCCCCCGCGGGCCGCACTATGGCTACACCTTC
>14|TRBV7-2|TRBJ1-2|NA|NA
CASSSGEGLYGYTF
TGTGCCAGCAGCTCCGGGGAGGGACTCTATGGCTACACCTTC
>12|TRBV7-2|TRBJ2-7|many|NA
CASSLVVYEQYF
TGTGCCAGCAGCTTAGTGGTCTACGAGCAGTACTTC
>14|TRBV12-3/TRBV12-4|TRBJ2-5|NA|NA
CASSLGADQETQYF
TGTGCCAGCAGTTTAGGGGCAGACCAAGAGACCCAGTACTTC
>15|TRBV12-5|TRBJ2-2|few|NA
CASAPAGGNTGELFF
TGTGCTAGTGCCCCGGCCGGGGGAAACACCGGGGAGCTGTTTTTT